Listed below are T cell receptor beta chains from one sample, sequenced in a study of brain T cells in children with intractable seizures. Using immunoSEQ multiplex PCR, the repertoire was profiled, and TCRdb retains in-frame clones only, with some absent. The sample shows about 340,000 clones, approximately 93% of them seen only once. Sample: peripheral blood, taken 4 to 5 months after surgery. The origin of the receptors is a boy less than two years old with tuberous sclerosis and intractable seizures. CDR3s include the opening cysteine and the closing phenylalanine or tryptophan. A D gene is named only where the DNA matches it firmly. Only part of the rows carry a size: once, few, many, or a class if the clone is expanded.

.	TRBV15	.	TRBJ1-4	CATSRGGQRNEKLFF	TGTGCCACCAGCAGAGGAGGGCAGCGCAATGAAAAACTGTTTTTT
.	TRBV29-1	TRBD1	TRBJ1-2	CSVEENRGYYGYTF	TGCAGCGTTGAAGAAAACAGGGGGTACTATGGCTACACCTTC
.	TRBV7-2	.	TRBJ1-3	CASSLFGRTNPGGNTIYF	TGTGCCAGCAGCTTATTTGGCAGGACCAACCCAGGTGGAAACACCATATATTTT
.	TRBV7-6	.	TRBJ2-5	CASSLKGRTVQETQYF	TGTGCCAGCAGCTTAAAGGGGAGGACAGTTCAAGAGACCCAGTACTTC
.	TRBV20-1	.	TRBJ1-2	CSAPSRWSYTF	TGCAGTGCCCCCTCCAGGTGGAGCTACACCTTC
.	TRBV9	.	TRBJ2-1	CASSVGGRVHEQFF	TGTGCCAGCAGCGTAGGGGGAAGGGTTCATGAGCAGTTCTTC
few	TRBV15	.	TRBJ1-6	CATSRFPQVSSYNSPLHF	TGTGCCACCAGCAGATTTCCCCAGGTGAGCTCCTATAATTCACCCCTCCACTTT
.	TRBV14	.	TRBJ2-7	CASSQGGYEQYF	TGTGCCAGCAGCCAAGGGGGTTACGAGCAGTACTTC
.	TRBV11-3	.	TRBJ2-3	CASSRGGPNTDTQYF	TGTGCCAGCAGCAGGGGGGGACCCAACACAGATACGCAGTATTTT
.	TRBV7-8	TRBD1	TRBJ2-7	CASTPGQGAGEQYF	TGTGCCAGCACCCCGGGACAGGGGGCGGGCGAGCAGTACTTC
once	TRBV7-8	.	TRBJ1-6	CASSVGGLNSPLHF	TGTGCCAGCAGCGTAGGGGGGTTGAATTCACCCCTCCACTTT
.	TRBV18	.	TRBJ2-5	CASSVSQETQYF	TGTGCCAGCTCAGTATCCCAAGAGACCCAGTACTTC
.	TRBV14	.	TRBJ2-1	CASSQEGRAYNEQFF	TGTGCCAGCAGCCAAGAGGGGCGGGCCTACAATGAGCAGTTCTTC
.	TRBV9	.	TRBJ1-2	CASLGWPYGYTF	TGTGCCAGCCTGGGGTGGCCGTATGGCTACACCTTC
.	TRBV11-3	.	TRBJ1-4	CASSLGRGSRVREKLFF	TGTGCCAGCAGCTTAGGGCGGGGGAGTAGGGTTCGGGAAAAACTGTTTTTT
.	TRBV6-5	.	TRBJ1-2	CASSSTLGRGDGYTF	TGTGCCAGCAGTTCTACCCTGGGGAGGGGCGATGGCTACACCTTC
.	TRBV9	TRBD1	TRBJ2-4	CASSVGTGGADIQYF	TGTGCCAGCAGCGTAGGGACAGGGGGCGCTGACATTCAGTACTTC
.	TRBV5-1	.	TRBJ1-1	CASSLEPVNTEAFF	TGCGCCAGCAGCTTGGAACCGGTTAACACTGAAGCTTTCTTT
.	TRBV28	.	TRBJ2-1	CASTPEAGSSYNEQFF	TGTGCCAGCACCCCTGAGGCAGGGAGTTCCTACAATGAGCAGTTCTTC
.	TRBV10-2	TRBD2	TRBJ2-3	CASVEPRLAGEDTQYF	TGCGCCAGCGTGGAGCCTCGGCTAGCGGGAGAAGATACGCAGTATTTT
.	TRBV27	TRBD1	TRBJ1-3	CASSVSSGGSGNTIYF	TGTGCCAGCAGTGTAAGCTCAGGGGGCTCTGGAAACACCATATATTTT
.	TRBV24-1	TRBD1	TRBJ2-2	CATSDRRQGADGELFF	TGTGCCACCAGTGACCGAAGACAGGGGGCCGACGGGGAGCTGTTTTTT
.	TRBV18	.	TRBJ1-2	CASSPGGSYGYTF	TGTGCCAGCTCACCAGGGGGCAGCTATGGCTACACCTTC
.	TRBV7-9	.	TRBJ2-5	CASTQGLAAQETQYF	TGTGCCAGCACCCAGGGGCTAGCGGCTCAAGAGACCCAGTACTTC